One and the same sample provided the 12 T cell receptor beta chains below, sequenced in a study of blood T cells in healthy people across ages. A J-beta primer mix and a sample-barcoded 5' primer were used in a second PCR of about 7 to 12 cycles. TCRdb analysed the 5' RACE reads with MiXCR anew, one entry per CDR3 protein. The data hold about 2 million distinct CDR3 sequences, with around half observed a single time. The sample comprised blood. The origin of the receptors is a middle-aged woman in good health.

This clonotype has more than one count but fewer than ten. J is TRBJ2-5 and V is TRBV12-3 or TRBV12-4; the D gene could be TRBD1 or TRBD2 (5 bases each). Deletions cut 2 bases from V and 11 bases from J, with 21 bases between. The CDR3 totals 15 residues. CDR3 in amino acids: CASSLWVEGNNEQYF. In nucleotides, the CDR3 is TGTGCCAGCAGTTTATGGGTAGAGGGGAACAATGAGCAGTACTTC.

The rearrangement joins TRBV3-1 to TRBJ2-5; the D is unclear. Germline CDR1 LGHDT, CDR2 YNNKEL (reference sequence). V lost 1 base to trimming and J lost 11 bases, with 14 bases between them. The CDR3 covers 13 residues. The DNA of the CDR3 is TGTGCCAGCAGCCAAGGGCGGCAGTCGGAGCAGTACTTC. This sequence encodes CASSQGRQSEQYF.

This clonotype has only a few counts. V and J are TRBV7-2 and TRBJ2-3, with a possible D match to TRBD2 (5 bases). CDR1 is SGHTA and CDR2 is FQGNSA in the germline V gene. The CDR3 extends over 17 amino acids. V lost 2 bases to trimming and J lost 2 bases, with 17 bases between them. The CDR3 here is CASSLTYWERITDTQYF. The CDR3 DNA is TGTGCCAGCAGCTTAACCTATTGGGAGCGGATCACAGATACGCAGTATTTT.

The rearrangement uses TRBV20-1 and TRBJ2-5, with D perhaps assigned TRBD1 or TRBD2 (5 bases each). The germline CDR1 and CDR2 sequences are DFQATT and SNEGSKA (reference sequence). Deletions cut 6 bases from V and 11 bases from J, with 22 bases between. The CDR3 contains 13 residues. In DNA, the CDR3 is TGCAGTGCGAGCCGGGACCGAGCTACGGTGCAGTACTTC. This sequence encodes CSASRDRATVQYF.

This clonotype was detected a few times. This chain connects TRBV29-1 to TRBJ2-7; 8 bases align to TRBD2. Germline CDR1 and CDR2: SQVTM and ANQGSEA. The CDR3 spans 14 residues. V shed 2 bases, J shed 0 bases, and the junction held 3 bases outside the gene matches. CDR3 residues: CSVEQRGSSYEQYF. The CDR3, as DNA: TGCAGCGTTGAACAGCGGGGGAGCTCCTACGAGCAGTACTTC.

The CDR3 nucleotides are TGCGCCAGCAGCCAAGACGCCGGTACAGGGGGAACAGATACGCAGTATTTT. This sequence encodes CASSQDAGTGGTDTQYF. This sequence joins TRBV4-3 and TRBJ2-3; 8 bases are shared with TRBD1. Germline trimming cut 0 bases from V and 3 bases from J; bases unmatched to any gene: 8. Germline V lookup: CDR1 LGHNA, CDR2 YSLEER. CDR3 length: 17 residues.

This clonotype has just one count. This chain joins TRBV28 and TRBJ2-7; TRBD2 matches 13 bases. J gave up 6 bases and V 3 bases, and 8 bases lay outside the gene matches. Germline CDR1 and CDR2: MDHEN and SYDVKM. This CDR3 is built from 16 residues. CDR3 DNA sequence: TGTGCCAGCAGTTTGTCAAAACTAGCGGGGGGGCGCGAGCAGTACTTC. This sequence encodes CASSLSKLAGGREQYF.

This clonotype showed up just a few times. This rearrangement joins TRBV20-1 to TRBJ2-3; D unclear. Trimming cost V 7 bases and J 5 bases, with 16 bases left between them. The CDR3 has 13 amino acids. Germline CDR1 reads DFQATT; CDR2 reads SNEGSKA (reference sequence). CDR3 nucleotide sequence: TGCAGTGGGCAGGATAGGTGGGGAGATACGCAGTATTTT. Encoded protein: CSGQDRWGDTQYF.

The DNA for the CDR3 is TGTGCCAGCAGCGAGGGACAGGGAGGGAAAGAGACCCAGTACTTC. This encodes CASSEGQGGKETQYF. The chain uses TRBV9 and TRBJ2-5; 9 bases line up with TRBD1. The CDR3 consists of 15 residues. Germline CDR1 SGDLS, CDR2 YYNGEE. V shed 3 bases, J shed 3 bases, and the junction held 6 bases outside the gene matches.

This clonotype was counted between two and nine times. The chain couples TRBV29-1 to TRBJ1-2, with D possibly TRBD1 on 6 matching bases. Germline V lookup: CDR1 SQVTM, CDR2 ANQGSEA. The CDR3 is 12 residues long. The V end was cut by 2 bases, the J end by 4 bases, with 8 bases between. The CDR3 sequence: CSVEHRAYGYTF. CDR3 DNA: TGCAGCGTTGAACACAGGGCCTATGGCTACACCTTC.

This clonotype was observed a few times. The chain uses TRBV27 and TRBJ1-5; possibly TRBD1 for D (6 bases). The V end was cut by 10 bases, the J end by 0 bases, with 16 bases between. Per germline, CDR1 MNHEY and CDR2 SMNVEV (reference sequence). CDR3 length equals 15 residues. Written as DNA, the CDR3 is TGTGCCACCAGGCGGGGGGCAGATAGCAATCAGCCCCAGCATTTT. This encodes CATRRGADSNQPQHF.

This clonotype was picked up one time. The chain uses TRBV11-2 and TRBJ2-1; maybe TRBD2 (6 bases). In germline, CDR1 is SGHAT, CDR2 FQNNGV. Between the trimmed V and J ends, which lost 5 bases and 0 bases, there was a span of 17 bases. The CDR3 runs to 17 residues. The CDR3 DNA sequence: TGTGCCAGCAGCGGCAACACGGCGGGAAGCTCCTACAATGAGCAGTTCTTC. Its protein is CASSGNTAGSSYNEQFF. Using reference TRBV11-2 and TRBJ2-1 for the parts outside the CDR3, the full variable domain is EAGVAQSPRYKIIEKRQSVAFWCNPISGHATLYWYQQILGQGPKLLIQFQNNGVVDDSQLPKDRFSAERLKGVDSTLKIQPAKLEDSAVYLCASSGNTAGSSYNEQFFGPGTRLTVL.